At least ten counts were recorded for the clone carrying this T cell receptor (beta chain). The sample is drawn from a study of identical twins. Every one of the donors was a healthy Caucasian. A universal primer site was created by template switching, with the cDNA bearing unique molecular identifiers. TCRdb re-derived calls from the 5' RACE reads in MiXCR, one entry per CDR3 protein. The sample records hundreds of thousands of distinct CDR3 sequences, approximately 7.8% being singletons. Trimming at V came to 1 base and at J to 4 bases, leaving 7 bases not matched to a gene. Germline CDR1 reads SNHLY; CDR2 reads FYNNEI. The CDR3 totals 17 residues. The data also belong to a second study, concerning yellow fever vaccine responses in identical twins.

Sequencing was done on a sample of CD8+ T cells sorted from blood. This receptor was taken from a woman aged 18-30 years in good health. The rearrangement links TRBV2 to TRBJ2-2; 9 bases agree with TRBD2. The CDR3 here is CASSEERTSARTGELFF. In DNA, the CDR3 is TGTGCCAGCAGTGAAGAGCGGACTAGCGCCCGCACCGGGGAGCTGTTTTTT.